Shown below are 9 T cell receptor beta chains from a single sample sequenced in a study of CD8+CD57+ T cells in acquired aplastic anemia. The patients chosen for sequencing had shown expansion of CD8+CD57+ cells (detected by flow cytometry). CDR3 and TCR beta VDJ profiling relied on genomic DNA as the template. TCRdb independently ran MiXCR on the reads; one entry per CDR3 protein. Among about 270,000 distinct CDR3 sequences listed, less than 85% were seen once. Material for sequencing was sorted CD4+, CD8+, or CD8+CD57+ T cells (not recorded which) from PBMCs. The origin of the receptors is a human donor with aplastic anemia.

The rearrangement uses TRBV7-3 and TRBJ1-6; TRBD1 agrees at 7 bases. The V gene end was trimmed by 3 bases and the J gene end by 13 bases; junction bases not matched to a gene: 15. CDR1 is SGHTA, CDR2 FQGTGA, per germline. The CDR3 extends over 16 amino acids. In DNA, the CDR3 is TGTGCCAGCAGCTTGGGGGGACAGAAACACAATAGCCCCCTCCACTTT. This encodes CASSLGGQKHNSPLHF.

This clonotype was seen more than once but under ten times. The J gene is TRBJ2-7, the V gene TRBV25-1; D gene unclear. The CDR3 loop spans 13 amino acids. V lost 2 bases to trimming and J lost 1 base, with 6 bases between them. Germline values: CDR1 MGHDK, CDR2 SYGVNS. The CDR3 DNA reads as TGTGCCAGCAGTGAAGGGCAGTCCTACGAGCAGTACTTC. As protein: CASSEGQSYEQYF.

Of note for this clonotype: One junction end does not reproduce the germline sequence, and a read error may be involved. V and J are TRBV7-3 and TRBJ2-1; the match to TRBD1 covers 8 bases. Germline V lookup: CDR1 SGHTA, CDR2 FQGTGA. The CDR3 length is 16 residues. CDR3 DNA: TGCGCCAGCAGCCCGGCACCACAGGGGGGAGTGAATGAGCAGTTCTTC. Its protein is CASSPAPQGGVNEQFF.

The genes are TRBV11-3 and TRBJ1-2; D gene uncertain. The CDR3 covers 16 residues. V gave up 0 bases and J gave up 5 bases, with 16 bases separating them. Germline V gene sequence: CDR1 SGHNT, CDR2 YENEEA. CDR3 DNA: TGTGCCAGCAGCTTAGATCTGGACGGGCTCGTATATGGCTACACCTTC. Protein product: CASSLDLDGLVYGYTF. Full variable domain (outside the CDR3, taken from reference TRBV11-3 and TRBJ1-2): EAGVVQSPRYKIIEKKQPVAFWCNPISGHNTLYWYLQNLGQGPELLIRYENEEAVDDSQLPKDRFSAERLKGVDSTLKIQPAELGDSAVYLCASSLDLDGLVYGYTFGSGTRLTVV.

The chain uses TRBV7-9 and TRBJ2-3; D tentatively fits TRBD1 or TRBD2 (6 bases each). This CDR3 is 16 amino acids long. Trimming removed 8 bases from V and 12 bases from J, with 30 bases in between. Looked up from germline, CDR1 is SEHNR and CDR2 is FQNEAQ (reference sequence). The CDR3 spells CASGAGGTDTQDIQYF. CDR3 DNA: TGTGCCAGCGGGGCCGGGGGCACAGATACGCAGGATATTCAGTATTTT.

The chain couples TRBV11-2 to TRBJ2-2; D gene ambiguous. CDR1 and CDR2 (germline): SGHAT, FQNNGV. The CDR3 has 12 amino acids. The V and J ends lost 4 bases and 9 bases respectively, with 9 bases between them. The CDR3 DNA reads TGTGCCAGCAGCTCAATCCACAGGGAGCTGTTTTTT. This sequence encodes CASSSIHRELFF. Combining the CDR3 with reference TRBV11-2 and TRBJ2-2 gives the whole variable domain EAGVAQSPRYKIIEKRQSVAFWCNPISGHATLYWYQQILGQGPKLLIQFQNNGVVDDSQLPKDRFSAERLKGVDSTLKIQPAKLEDSAVYLCASSSIHRELFFGEGSRLTVL.

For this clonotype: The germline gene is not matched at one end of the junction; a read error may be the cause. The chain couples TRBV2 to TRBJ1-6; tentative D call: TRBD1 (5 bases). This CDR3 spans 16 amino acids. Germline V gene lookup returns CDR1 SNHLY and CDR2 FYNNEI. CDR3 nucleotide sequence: TGTGCCAGCAGCGTAGGGGTAGGCGACACAGATACACCCTACTACTTT. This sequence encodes CASSVGVGDTDTPYYF.

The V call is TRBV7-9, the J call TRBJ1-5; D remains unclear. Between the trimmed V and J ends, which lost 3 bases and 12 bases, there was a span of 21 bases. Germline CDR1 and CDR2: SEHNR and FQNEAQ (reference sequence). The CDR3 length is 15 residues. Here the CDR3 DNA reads TGTGCCAGCAGCTTGAGGTCCTATAATTCACCCCTCCAGCATTTT. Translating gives CASSLRSYNSPLQHF.

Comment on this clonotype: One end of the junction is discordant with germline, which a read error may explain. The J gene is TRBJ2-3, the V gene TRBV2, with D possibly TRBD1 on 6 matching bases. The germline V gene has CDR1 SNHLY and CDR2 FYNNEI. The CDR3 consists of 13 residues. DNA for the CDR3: TGTGCCAGCGGTCACGGGGACACAGGTACGCAGTATTTT. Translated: CASGHGDTGTQYF.